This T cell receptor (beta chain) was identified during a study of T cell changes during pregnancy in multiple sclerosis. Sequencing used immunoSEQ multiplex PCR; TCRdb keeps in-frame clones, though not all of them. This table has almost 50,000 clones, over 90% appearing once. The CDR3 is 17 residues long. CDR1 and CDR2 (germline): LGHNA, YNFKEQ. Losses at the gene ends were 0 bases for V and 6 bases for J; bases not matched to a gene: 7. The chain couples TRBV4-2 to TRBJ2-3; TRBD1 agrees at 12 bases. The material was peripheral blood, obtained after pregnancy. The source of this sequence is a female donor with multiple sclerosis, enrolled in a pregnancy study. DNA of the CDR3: TGTGCCAGCAGCCAAGACGGGGACAGGGGGCAGTCGGATACGCAGTATTTT. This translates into CASSQDGDRGQSDTQYF.